The rows below give T cell receptor beta chains drawn from one sample of a study of blood T cell repertoires in COVID-19. Libraries were prepared by immunoSEQ multiplex PCR; TCRdb keeps only in-frame clonotypes and omits some of them. The sample has about 430,000 clones, about 90% seen once. Sequencing was done on a sample of peripheral blood. The receptors stem from a man between 18 and 29 years old with COVID-19, enrolled during active disease. Both conserved end residues are part of each CDR3. A D gene is named only where the DNA matches it firmly. Clone sizes are given selectively: once, few, many, or a class where the clone is expanded.

d_gene	j_gene	v_gene	abundance	CDR3nt	CDR3aa
-	TRBJ2-1	TRBV15	-	TGTGCCACCAGCAGAGGCGGGGCCCCTTCCTACAATGAGCAGTTCTTC	CATSRGGAPSYNEQFF
-	TRBJ2-7	TRBV6-1	-	TGTGCCAGCAGTGATGTACCGGACGAGCAGTACTTC	CASSDVPDEQYF
-	TRBJ1-4	TRBV7-7	-	TGTGCCAGCAGCCCGACAGCAACTAATGAAAAACTGTTTTTT	CASSPTATNEKLFF
-	TRBJ1-5	TRBV12-5	-	TGTGCTAGTGCCCCAACGGGCAATCAGCCCCAGCATTTT	CASAPTGNQPQHF
-	TRBJ1-6	TRBV10-3	-	TGTGCCATCAGTGAGGGACTAAATTCACCCCTCCACTTT	CAISEGLNSPLHF
-	TRBJ2-7	TRBV6-5	-	TGTGCCAGCAGGGACTTTACATACGAGCAGTACTTC	CASRDFTYEQYF
-	TRBJ2-7	TRBV30	once	TGTGCCTGGAGTCCCCACTATTCCTACGAGCAGTACTTC	CAWSPHYSYEQYF
-	TRBJ1-6	TRBV14	-	TGTGCCAGCAGCCAGGGAATAGGGGTTAATTCACCCCTCCACTTT	CASSQGIGVNSPLHF
TRBD2	TRBJ2-1	TRBV12-5	-	TGTGCTAGTGGTTTGGTTTCCGGGAGGAATGAGCAGTTCTTC	CASGLVSGRNEQFF
TRBD2	TRBJ2-3	TRBV27	-	TGTGCCAGCAGTTTGACTAGCGGGAGCTCAGATACGCAGTATTTT	CASSLTSGSSDTQYF
-	TRBJ2-7	TRBV11-2	-	TGTGCCAGCAGCTTAGAGATGGCTCCCCTCTACGAGCAGTACTTC	CASSLEMAPLYEQYF
-	TRBJ1-1	TRBV10-1	-	TGCGCCAGCAGTGAGATTAGGGGGACTGAAGCTTTCTTT	CASSEIRGTEAFF
TRBD1	TRBJ2-7	TRBV6-5	-	TGTGCCAGCAGACGTACAGGGGTTCCAGACTACGAGCAGTACTTC	CASRRTGVPDYEQYF
TRBD1	TRBJ2-7	TRBV5-1	-	TGCGCCAGCAGCGTGACAGGGGTAAACGAGCAGTACTTC	CASSVTGVNEQYF
TRBD1	TRBJ2-5	TRBV29-1	-	TGCAGCGTCGGACAGGGGGCGGGGGAGACCCAGTACTTC	CSVGQGAGETQYF
TRBD1	TRBJ1-4	TRBV7-8	-	TGTGCCAGCGGCTTGACCGGGACAGGGGGTGAAAAACTGTTTTTT	CASGLTGTGGEKLFF
TRBD1	TRBJ2-7	TRBV12-5	once	TGTGCTAGTGGTTTGGTCGTTGGGACAGGCCACTACGAGCAGTACTTC	CASGLVVGTGHYEQYF
-	TRBJ2-3	TRBV13	few	TGTGCCAGCAGCCCCCGCCCGGAGGCAGATACGCAGTATTTT	CASSPRPEADTQYF
-	TRBJ2-3	TRBV24-1	-	TGTGCCACCAGTGACCCCTCGGCGCAGTACAGAAATACGCAGTATTTT	CATSDPSAQYRNTQYF
TRBD1	TRBJ1-2	TRBV6-5	-	TGTGCCAGCAGTCCCGGACAGGGGAGCTATGGCTACACCTTC	CASSPGQGSYGYTF
TRBD1	TRBJ2-7	TRBV18	-	TGTGCCAGCTCCCAGGACAGGGGGATCTCCTACGAGCAGTACTTC	CASSQDRGISYEQYF
TRBD1	TRBJ2-1	TRBV5-1	-	TGCGCCAGCAGCCCGTTGGGACAGGGGGGTCCCAATGAGCAGTTCTTC	CASSPLGQGGPNEQFF